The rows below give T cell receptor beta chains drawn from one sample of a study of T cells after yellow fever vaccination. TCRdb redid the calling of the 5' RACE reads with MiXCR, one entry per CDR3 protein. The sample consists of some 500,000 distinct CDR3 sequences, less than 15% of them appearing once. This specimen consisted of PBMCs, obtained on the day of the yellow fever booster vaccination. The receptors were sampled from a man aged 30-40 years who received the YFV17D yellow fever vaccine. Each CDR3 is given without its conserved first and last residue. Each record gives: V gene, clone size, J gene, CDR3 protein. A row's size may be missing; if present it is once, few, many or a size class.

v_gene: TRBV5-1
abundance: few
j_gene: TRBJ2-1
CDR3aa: ASSLGGVGFLAGNNEQF

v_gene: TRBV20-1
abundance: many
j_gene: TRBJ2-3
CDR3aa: SAAPVVYGITDTQY

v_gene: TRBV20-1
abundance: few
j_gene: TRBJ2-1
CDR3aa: SAPLVGKVGDEQF

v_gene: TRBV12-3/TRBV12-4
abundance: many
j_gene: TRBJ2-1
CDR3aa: ASILLGSGSSYNEQF

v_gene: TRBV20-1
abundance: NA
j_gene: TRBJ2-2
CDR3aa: SAGTASEGELF

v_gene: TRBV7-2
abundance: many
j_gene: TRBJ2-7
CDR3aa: ASSWKEGYEQY

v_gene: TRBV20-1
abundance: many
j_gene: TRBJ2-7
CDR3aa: SASGTSGRARMYEQY

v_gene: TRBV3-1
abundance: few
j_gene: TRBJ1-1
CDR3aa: ASSLQGRATAF

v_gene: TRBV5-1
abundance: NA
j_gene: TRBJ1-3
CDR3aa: ASSVDSTSGNTIY

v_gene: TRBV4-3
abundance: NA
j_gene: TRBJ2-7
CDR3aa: ASSRRGRDEQY

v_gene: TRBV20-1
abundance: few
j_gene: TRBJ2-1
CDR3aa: SARDGTTYNEQF

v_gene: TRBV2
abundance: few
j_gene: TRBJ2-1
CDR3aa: ASSSTGLVRVNEQF

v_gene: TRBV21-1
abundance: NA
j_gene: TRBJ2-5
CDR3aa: ASTGVGSRTQY

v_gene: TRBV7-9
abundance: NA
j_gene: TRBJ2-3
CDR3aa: GSISRRATDTQY

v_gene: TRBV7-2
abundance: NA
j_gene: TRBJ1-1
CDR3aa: ASSLGPGDGTEAF

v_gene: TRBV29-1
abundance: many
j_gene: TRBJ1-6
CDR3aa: SVASGQWDSPLH

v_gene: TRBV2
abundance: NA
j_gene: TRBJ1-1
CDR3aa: ASKLLDRNTEAF

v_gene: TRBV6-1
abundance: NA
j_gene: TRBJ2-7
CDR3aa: ASSPYTSSGSTYEQY

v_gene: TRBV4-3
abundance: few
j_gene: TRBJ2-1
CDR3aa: ASSQVSSRNEQF

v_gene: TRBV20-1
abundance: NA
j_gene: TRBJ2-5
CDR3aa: SARGPEGNQY

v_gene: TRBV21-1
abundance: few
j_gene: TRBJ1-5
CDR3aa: ASSTQDRGGNQPQH

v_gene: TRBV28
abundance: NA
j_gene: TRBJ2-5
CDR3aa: ASSQGQLETQY